A single sample gave rise to the 7 T cell receptor beta chains below, sequenced in a study of shared clonotypes between healthy human individuals. Method: immunoSEQ multiplex PCR; TCRdb's copy keeps in-frame clones and lacks some. The sample shows roughly 2.6 million clones, approximately 94% of them seen only once. What was sequenced was naive CD4+ T cells sorted from blood. The subset is: CD45RA+ positively selected. The receptors derive from a man aged 18 to 35 in good health.

CDR3 bases: TGTGCCAGCAGCTTAGGGGGGACTAGCGTTAACGAGCAGTACTTC. It is translated as CASSLGGTSVNEQYF. This chain connects TRBV7-2 to TRBJ2-7; 10 positions match TRBD2. Germline CDR1 is SGHTA and CDR2 is FQGNSA. This CDR3 contains 15 residues. J lost 5 bases, V lost 1 base, and 5 bases had no gene match. Based on the CDR3 plus reference TRBV7-2 and TRBJ2-7, the full variable domain is GAGVSQSPSNKVTEKGKDVELRCDPISGHTALYWYRQSLGQGLEFLIYFQGNSAPDKSGLPSDRFSAERTGGSVSTLTIQRTQQEDSAVYLCASSLGGTSVNEQYFGPGTRLTVT.

The chain links TRBV7-9 to TRBJ2-3; 7 positions match TRBD1. This CDR3 has 17 residues. The trim removed 5 bases at V and 2 bases at J, leaving 13 bases unmatched. From germline, CDR1 is SEHNR and CDR2 FQNEAQ (reference sequence). The CDR3: CASSHRGHGLNTDTQYF. The CDR3 DNA reads as TGTGCCAGCAGCCACAGGGGCCACGGTCTCAACACAGATACGCAGTATTTT.

The genes are TRBV10-3 and TRBJ2-1; no clear D. Looked up from germline, CDR1 is ENHRY and CDR2 is SYGVKD. There are 14 residues in the CDR3. Trimming shortened V by 0 bases and J by 5 bases, and 8 bases separated the two germline ends. The CDR3 DNA is TGTGCCATCAGTGAGTCGCCTCGGGACAATGAGCAGTTCTTC. Protein: CAISESPRDNEQFF.

This clone is a singleton in its sample. The chain couples TRBV5-1 to TRBJ2-1; unclear D gene. The CDR3 contains 17 residues. Between the trimmed V and J ends, which lost 0 bases and 1 base, there was a span of 14 bases. CDR1 SGHRS and CDR2 YFSETQ come from the germline V gene. The CDR3 loop reads CASSLVSLAISYNEQFF. The DNA of the CDR3 is TGCGCCAGCAGCTTGGTCTCGTTGGCTATATCCTACAATGAGCAGTTCTTC.

The chain is built from TRBV10-2 and TRBJ1-5; D may be TRBD1 (5 bases). Between the trimmed V and J ends, which lost 4 bases and 4 bases, there was a span of 8 bases. Germline V CDR1 and CDR2: WSHSY, SAAADI. The CDR3 loop spans 13 amino acids. The CDR3 nucleotides read TGCGCCAGCAGTGTTGGGGGGAATCAGCCCCAGCATTTT. It codes for CASSVGGNQPQHF.

The genes are TRBV5-4 and TRBJ2-3; D is perhaps TRBD1 (6 bases). CDR3 length equals 18 residues. The germline gives CDR1 SGHNT, CDR2 YYREEE (reference sequence). V shed 4 bases and J shed 2 bases, with 23 bases lying between them. Here the CDR3 reads CASSLGQLSGEFTDTQYF. CDR3 nucleotide sequence: TGTGCCAGCAGCCTCGGTCAGCTGTCAGGGGAGTTCACAGATACGCAGTATTTT.

The rearrangement uses TRBV19 and TRBJ1-4; 9 bases line up with TRBD1. V lost 8 bases to trimming and J lost 7 bases; unmatched junction nucleotides: 8. Per the germline V gene, CDR1 is LNHDA and CDR2 is SQIVND (reference sequence). This CDR3 spans 14 amino acids. The CDR3 bases are TGTGCCAGTCTCAACAGGGGGCGTTCTGAAAAACTGTTTTTT. It is translated as CASLNRGRSEKLFF.